This is a list of T cell receptor beta chains from one sample in a study of PD-1 blockade in classical Hodgkin lymphoma. Using immunoSEQ multiplex PCR, the repertoire was profiled, and TCRdb retains in-frame clones only, with some absent. The sample holds 40,000 to 65,000 clones; about 85% are singletons and the top ten take around 15%. Material: peripheral blood mononuclear cells (PBMCs), obtained at baseline. All receptors derive from a human donor with classical Hodgkin lymphoma. The CDR3 runs from the conserved cysteine through the conserved F or W. The D gene is left open where the match is weak. Only some rows state a clone size, as once, few, many or a class for expanded clones.

.	.	TRBV15	TRBJ2-5	CATSREGYSQETQYF	TGTGCCACCAGCAGAGAGGGCTACTCCCAAGAGACCCAGTACTTC
.	.	TRBV11-2	TRBJ2-3	CASSLFTDTQYF	TGTGCCAGCAGCTTATTTACAGATACGCAGTATTTT
.	.	TRBV4-3	TRBJ1-1	CASSQATALNTEAFF	TGCGCCAGCAGCCAAGCTACAGCTCTGAACACTGAAGCTTTCTTT
.	TRBD1	TRBV27	TRBJ1-2	CASSLDGQGPLYGYTF	TGTGCCAGCAGTTTAGACGGACAGGGGCCGCTCTATGGCTACACCTTC
.	.	TRBV29-1	TRBJ2-7	CSVAPLGQSYEQYF	TGCAGCGTTGCGCCTTTAGGTCAATCCTACGAGCAGTACTTC
.	.	TRBV29-1	TRBJ1-2	CSVDSLSEGYTF	TGCAGCGTCGACAGTCTATCGGAAGGCTACACCTTC
.	.	TRBV4-3	TRBJ2-2	CASSQAARAMDFTGELFF	TGCGCCAGCAGCCAAGCTGCCCGAGCCATGGATTTCACCGGGGAGCTGTTTTTT
.	.	TRBV7-2	TRBJ2-6	CASSLLAAGANVLTF	TGTGCCAGCAGCTTACTGGCGGCTGGGGCCAACGTCCTGACTTTC
few	.	TRBV7-9	TRBJ1-5	CASSLANQPQHF	TGTGCCAGCAGCTTAGCCAATCAGCCCCAGCATTTT
.	TRBD1	TRBV11-3	TRBJ1-2	CASSLEQGNGYTF	TGTGCCAGCAGCTTAGAACAGGGGAATGGCTACACCTTC
once	.	TRBV6-5	TRBJ1-5	CASSYSTSNQPQHF	TGTGCCAGCAGTTACTCGACCAGCAATCAGCCCCAGCATTTT
few	.	TRBV30	TRBJ1-4	CAWSVRFGEIGEKLFF	TGTGCCTGGAGTGTACGGTTCGGGGAAATAGGCGAAAAACTGTTTTTT
.	TRBD2	TRBV19	TRBJ2-6	CASIRGGAGANVLTF	TGTGCCAGTATCCGGGGGGGTGCAGGGGCCAACGTCCTGACTTTC
few	.	TRBV7-2	TRBJ2-1	CASSLQRVHNEQFF	TGTGCCAGCAGCTTACAGAGGGTCCACAATGAGCAGTTCTTC
.	TRBD2	TRBV19	TRBJ2-7	CASSAPGLAGKNYEQYF	TGTGCCAGTAGTGCACCGGGACTAGCGGGTAAGAACTACGAGCAGTACTTC
.	.	TRBV19	TRBJ1-5	CASSIEPGQPQHF	TGTGCCAGTAGTATAGAGCCCGGTCAGCCCCAGCATTTT
.	TRBD1	TRBV13	TRBJ2-7	CASSPANRGTYEQYF	TGTGCCAGCAGCCCAGCGAACAGGGGTACCTACGAGCAGTACTTC
.	.	TRBV4-2	TRBJ2-3	CASSQGGGYTDTQYF	TGTGCCAGCAGCCAAGGAGGGGGGTACACAGATACGCAGTATTTT
.	.	TRBV30	TRBJ2-3	CAWSVGEVDTQYF	TGTGCCTGGAGTGTTGGAGAGGTCGATACGCAGTATTTT
few	.	TRBV2	TRBJ1-2	CASSEGVRDGYTF	TGTGCCAGCAGTGAAGGGGTTCGGGATGGCTACACCTTC
.	.	TRBV30	TRBJ1-3	CAWTPGGGNTIYF	TGTGCCTGGACCCCCGGGGGGGGAAACACCATATATTTT
.	.	TRBV1	TRBJ2-5	CTSKQGKPQRETQYF	TGCACCAGCAAACAGGGGAAGCCCCAAAGAGAGACCCAGTACTTC
.	.	TRBV6-5	TRBJ1-4	CASSTGGSGEKLFF	TGTGCCAGCAGTACCGGGGGTTCTGGGGAAAAACTGTTTTTT
.	TRBD2	TRBV19	TRBJ2-4	CASRLGLAGARGTKNIQYF	TGTGCCAGTAGGTTGGGACTAGCGGGAGCTAGAGGGACCAAAAACATTCAGTACTTC
.	.	TRBV11-3	TRBJ2-7	CASSSQEWGATEVYEQYF	TGTGCCAGCAGCTCCCAAGAATGGGGCGCAACCGAGGTCTACGAGCAGTACTTC
once	TRBD2	TRBV5-1	TRBJ2-1	CASRFLTSLAGFSYNEQFF	TGCGCCAGCAGATTTTTGACATCCCTAGCGGGTTTCTCCTACAATGAGCAGTTCTTC
few	TRBD1	TRBV9	TRBJ1-2	CASSVAPPGGGGYTF	TGTGCCAGCAGCGTAGCTCCCCCAGGGGGAGGAGGCTACACCTTC
once	.	TRBV11-3	TRBJ1-2	CASSPDSSYGYTF	TGTGCCAGCAGCCCGGACAGCAGCTATGGCTACACCTTC
.	TRBD1	TRBV6-6	TRBJ2-1	CASSWFGTGYYNEQFF	TGTGCCAGCAGTTGGTTCGGGACAGGGTATTACAATGAGCAGTTCTTC
.	.	TRBV7-9	TRBJ1-5	CASSRTGDQPQHF	TGTGCCAGCAGCCGAACAGGAGATCAGCCCCAGCACTTT
.	.	TRBV25-1	TRBJ1-5	CASSERGRGDQPQHF	TGTGCCAGCAGTGAAAGGGGGAGGGGGGATCAGCCCCAGCATTTT
.	TRBD1	TRBV7-1	TRBJ2-7	CASSPWTGERSYEQYF	TGTGCCAGCAGCCCCTGGACAGGGGAGCGCTCCTACGAGCAGTACTTC
once	TRBD2	TRBV5-1	TRBJ2-1	CASSLEVGLGRNEQFF	TGCGCCAGCAGCTTGGAGGTCGGACTAGGGCGCAATGAGCAGTTCTTC
.	.	TRBV9	TRBJ2-5	CASSVAGARETQYF	TGTGCCAGCAGCGTAGCGGGGGCGAGGGAGACCCAGTACTTC
.	TRBD1	TRBV5-1	TRBJ2-5	CASSLTGGGETQYF	TGCGCCAGCAGCTTGACAGGGGGTGGGGAGACCCAGTACTTC
once	.	TRBV7-3	TRBJ2-1	CASSLGVGSYNEQFF	TGTGCCAGCAGCTTAGGAGTGGGCTCCTACAATGAGCAGTTCTTC
.	TRBD2	TRBV10-3	TRBJ2-7	CAIRRLAGDEQYF	TGTGCCATCAGGAGACTAGCGGGAGACGAGCAGTACTTC
.	.	TRBV7-9	TRBJ2-5	CASSLVGGAQETQYF	TGTGCCAGCAGCTTAGTAGGGGGGGCCCAAGAGACCCAGTACTTC
.	.	TRBV11-3	TRBJ2-1	CASRSKRHGRGAEQFF	TGTGCCAGCAGATCGAAAAGACACGGGAGAGGCGCTGAGCAGTTCTTC
.	.	TRBV4-2	TRBJ1-3	CASSQDRAGSGNTIYF	TGTGCCAGCAGCCAAGATAGGGCAGGCTCTGGAAACACCATATATTTT
.	TRBD2	TRBV27	TRBJ2-1	CASSLLGTRLYNEQFF	TGTGCCAGCAGTTTATTGGGGACTAGACTCTACAATGAGCAGTTCTTC
.	TRBD1	TRBV9	TRBJ1-2	CASSAGDRPSGYTF	TGTGCCAGCAGCGCTGGGGACAGGCCGAGTGGCTACACCTTC
few	TRBD1	TRBV30	TRBJ1-2	CAWTWGQGDGYTF	TGTGCCTGGACATGGGGACAGGGCGACGGCTACACCTTC
few	.	TRBV29-1	TRBJ2-3	CSVEGPDGDTQYF	TGCAGCGTTGAGGGGCCCGATGGGGATACGCAGTATTTT
once	.	TRBV7-9	TRBJ1-1	CASSLRLDTEAFF	TGTGCCAGCAGCTTGAGACTGGACACTGAAGCTTTCTTT
once	.	TRBV6-5	TRBJ2-7	CASSYPGMPNEQYF	TGTGCCAGCAGTTACCCGGGAATGCCTAACGAGCAGTACTTC
.	.	TRBV7-9	TRBJ1-1	CASSLGYSRTFF	TGTGCCAGCAGCTTGGGGTACTCGCGGACTTTCTTT
.	TRBD2	TRBV6-5	TRBJ2-1	CASSPGTSFKFF	TGTGCCAGCAGCCCCGGGACTAGTTTTAAGTTCTTC
.	TRBD1	TRBV7-9	TRBJ1-3	CASSLGQGLPSGNTIYF	TGTGCCAGCAGCTTAGGACAGGGCCTCCCCTCTGGAAACACCATATATTTT
.	.	TRBV7-3	TRBJ2-1	CASSLMASANEQFF	TGTGCCAGCAGCTTAATGGCGTCCGCGAATGAGCAGTTCTTC
.	.	TRBV5-6	TRBJ2-2	CASSLGRTDTGELFF	TGTGCCAGCAGCTTAGGGAGGACAGACACCGGGGAGCTGTTTTTT
.	TRBD1	TRBV6-1	TRBJ2-3	CASSLGGGTDTQYF	TGTGCCAGCAGTTTAGGGGGCGGAACAGATACGCAGTATTTT
once	.	TRBV11-2	TRBJ1-4	CASSLGERREKLFF	TGTGCCAGCAGCTTAGGAGAACGGCGAGAAAAACTGTTTTTT
once	.	TRBV4-2	TRBJ2-1	CASSQERWAGRSYNEQFF	TGTGCCAGCAGCCAAGAGAGATGGGCCGGCCGCTCCTACAATGAGCAGTTCTTC
.	TRBD1	TRBV5-5	TRBJ1-1	CASSFRQGPLGSSNTEAFF	TGTGCCAGCAGCTTCCGACAGGGGCCGCTCGGATCCTCGAACACTGAAGCTTTCTTT